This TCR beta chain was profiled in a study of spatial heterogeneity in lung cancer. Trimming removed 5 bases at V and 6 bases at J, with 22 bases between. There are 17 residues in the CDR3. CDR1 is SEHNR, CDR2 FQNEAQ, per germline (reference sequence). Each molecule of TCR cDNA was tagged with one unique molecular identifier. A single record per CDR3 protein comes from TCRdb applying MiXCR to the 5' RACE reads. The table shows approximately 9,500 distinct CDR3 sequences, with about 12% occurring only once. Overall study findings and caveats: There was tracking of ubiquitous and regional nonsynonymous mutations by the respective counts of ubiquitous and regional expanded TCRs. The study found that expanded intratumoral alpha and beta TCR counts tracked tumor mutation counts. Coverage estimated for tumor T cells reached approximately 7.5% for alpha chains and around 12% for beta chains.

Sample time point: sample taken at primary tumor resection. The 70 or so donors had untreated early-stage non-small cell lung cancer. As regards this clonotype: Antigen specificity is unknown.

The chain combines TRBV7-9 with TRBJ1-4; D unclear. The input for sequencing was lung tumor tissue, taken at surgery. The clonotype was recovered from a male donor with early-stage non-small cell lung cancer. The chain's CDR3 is CASSPDAAVPHHEKLFF. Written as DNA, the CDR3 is TGTGCCAGCAGCCCCGATGCAGCCGTGCCGCATCATGAAAAACTGTTTTTT.